The rows below give T cell receptor beta chains drawn from one sample of a study of T-cell memory formation after mild COVID-19. Each CDR3 protein is one row after TCRdb ran MiXCR on the 5' RACE reads. This sample has about 210,000 distinct CDR3 sequences; around 30% occur once, and the top ten carry roughly an eighth. Source material: PBMCs or a T cell subset sorted from them (not recorded which). Receptors originate from an adult woman who had mild COVID-19 (a few samples of this study predate the infection). Cell type and time point are not known. The CDR3 runs from the conserved cysteine through the conserved F or W. The order of the fields is clone size, V gene, J gene, CDR3 protein. For some rows the clone size is stated as once, few or many, or as a class when expanded; others skip it.

clone size: -
V gene: TRBV11-2
J gene: TRBJ2-3
CDR3 protein: CASFSGSYRDTQYF

clone size: few
V gene: TRBV27
J gene: TRBJ2-1
CDR3 protein: CASRRSGTGGEEQFF

clone size: -
V gene: TRBV5-6
J gene: TRBJ2-1
CDR3 protein: CASSLDGRGGNEQFF

clone size: once
V gene: TRBV12-3/TRBV12-4
J gene: TRBJ2-4
CDR3 protein: CASSWTSLAGAKNIQYF

clone size: -
V gene: TRBV19
J gene: TRBJ2-7
CDR3 protein: CASSIGYSYEQYF

clone size: few
V gene: TRBV20-1
J gene: TRBJ2-7
CDR3 protein: CSARPGTGGTYEQYF

clone size: -
V gene: TRBV6-6
J gene: TRBJ1-2
CDR3 protein: CASSYSIGGRGIYGYTF

clone size: few
V gene: TRBV6-5
J gene: TRBJ2-2
CDR3 protein: CASSYAAGVPTGELFF

clone size: few
V gene: TRBV12-3/TRBV12-4
J gene: TRBJ2-7
CDR3 protein: CASSALTVKSTEQYF

clone size: many
V gene: TRBV25-1
J gene: TRBJ2-5
CDR3 protein: CASSPLTAYQETQYF